This TCR beta chain was found in a study of T-cell reconstitution after alpha-beta-depleted transplantation in children. Library preparation (for TCRbeta) was performed with unique molecular identifiers. TCRdb passed the PCR reads through MiXCR, listing each CDR3 protein once. The sample yields about 270,000 distinct CDR3 sequences, approximately 9.8% seen once. This clonotype has more than one count but fewer than ten. Looked up from germline, CDR1 is DFQATT and CDR2 is SNEGSKA (reference sequence). The CDR3 loop spans 12 amino acids. Trimming cost V 3 bases and J 8 bases, with 13 bases left between them.

Here the sequenced sample was PBMCs from the stem cell graft donor, taken from the stem cell graft. The source of this sequence is a human donor who donated a stem cell graft to a child with SCID. The V and J genes are TRBV20-1 and TRBJ1-2, with unresolved D. The CDR3 region is CSARLREVGYTF. The CDR3 nucleotides read TGCAGTGCTAGGCTCCGGGAGGTGGGCTACACCTTC.